Sequencing of this TCR beta chain was carried out in a study of CD8 T cells in Susac syndrome (dated by TCRdb to the late 2010s). Regarding the study in general: The study used repertoire sequencing to test whether antigen drove CD8+ T cell activation and differentiation in Susac syndrome.

Peripheral blood CD8+ and CD4+ T cells from healthy donors, Susac syndrome patients and multiple sclerosis patients were profiled using high-throughput TCR beta sequencing. Treatment-naive patients with stable or active relapsing-remitting disease fulfilling revised McDonald criteria were used as multiple sclerosis controls. CD8+ TEMRA cells were enriched by FACS, while bulk CD8+ and CD4+ T cells were purified by magnetic negative isolation. Blood was collected in EDTA tubes and processed within 24 hours, with PBMCs isolated through density gradient centrifugation. PBMCs intended for TCR sequencing were frozen in liquid nitrogen and were later thawed in a 37 degrees C water bath. Purity of sorted or isolated CD4+, CD8+ and CD8+ TEMRA cells was at least 90%. The full study reports these points: The number of individuals in the TCR sequencing and HLA analysis was recognized as being relatively small.

Concerning this clonotype itself: Its antigen is still unknown. Nothing much larger sits one base from this clone, and base qualities are not available.

RNA was extracted using the RNeasy kit, and about 0.45 to 1 ug of the RNA was reverse transcribed with random hexamers. TCR beta CDR3 regions were amplified with the immunoSEQ multiplex PCR assay covering 54 Vbeta and 13 Jbeta segments. To correct PCR amplification bias, a synthetic template baseline was used for both primer optimization and computational correction. On the study's bioinformatics: Reads were annotated to V, D and J genes according to IMGT and were analyzed with immunoSEQ Analyzer, with only productive sequences retained. Clonality was calculated as one minus the Shannon entropy normalized by log2 of the number of productive unique sequences. For each patient and control, public and private clones were evaluated within the 100 most prevalent clones. Clones were defined as Susac-specific if absent from the healthy and MS cohorts, from under 1,200 published viral clones and from other ImmuneACCESS disease sequences. Starting from the raw public reads, TCRdb applied fastp trimming at Q25, assembled clones with MiXCR and retained in-frame beta chains. A single entry per CDR3 protein holds the most common genes and DNA from its merged rows. It is TCRdb's table, rather than the study itself, that gives the V and J calls and clone size. The sample has over 200,000 distinct CDR3 sequences on record, roughly 94% of them singletons. The biggest ten clones account for around 0.08% of the sample.

The material sequenced was CD4+ T cells from PBMCs. The sequence came from a human donor with multiple sclerosis.

The CDR3 reads as follows: CASSRGQGGNEQFF. The DNA sequence is TGTGCCAGCAGCAGAGGACAGGGTGGCAATGAGCAGTTCTTC. In this chain, TRBV6-5 is recombined with TRBJ2-1, with TRBD1 matching 8 junction bases. Per the germline V gene, MNHEY is the CDR1 and SVGAGI is the CDR2. Trimming accounts for 6 bases at V and 6 bases at J, while the number of junction bases matched to no gene is 7. Reading from cysteine to phenylalanine, the CDR3 counts 14 amino acids. Of all the DNA, just the CDR3 is kept, 42 bases in frame from base 1.